Shown below are 24 T cell receptor beta chains from a single sample sequenced in a study of blood T cell repertoires in COVID-19. TCRdb's table, derived via immunoSEQ multiplex PCR, lists solely in-frame clones and lacks some. The table lists some 150,000 clones, 80% to 90% of them singletons. The specimen was peripheral blood. The receptors were sampled from a woman aged 55-70 years with active COVID-19.

The genes are TRBV3-1 (or the pseudogene TRBV3-2) and TRBJ1-6; no firm D call. Deletions cut 6 bases from V and 9 bases from J, with 12 bases between. The CDR3 runs to 13 residues. Per the germline V gene, CDR1 is LGHDT and CDR2 is YNNKEL (reference sequence). The CDR3 DNA reads TGTGCCAGCAGGAGAAGTGAAGTTTCACCCCTCCACTTT. Its translation: CASRRSEVSPLHF.

This rearrangement joins TRBV12-2 to TRBJ2-3; the listed D gene, TRBD2, was not tested against the DNA. TRBV12-2 is marked as a pseudogene. The CDR3 is 17 amino acids. The CDR3 loop reads CASRPHRGPREPDTQYF. CDR3 DNA: TGTGCAAGTCGCCCCCACCGGGGTCCCAGAGAGCCAGATACGCAGTATTTT.

The chain has TRBV6-6 and TRBJ2-2, with a possible D match to TRBD1 (6 bases). V was trimmed by 5 bases and J by 3 bases, leaving 16 bases between them. The CDR3 totals 16 residues. CDR1 is MNHNY, CDR2 SVGAGI, per germline (reference sequence). CDR3 protein: CASSRQAQWDTGELFF. The CDR3 bases are TGTGCCAGCAGTCGACAGGCGCAATGGGACACCGGGGAGCTGTTTTTT.

This clone is a singleton in its sample. This chain uses TRBV12-3 or TRBV12-4 with TRBJ1-2; D is unclear. CDR3 length equals 13 residues. Trimming cost V 4 bases and J 3 bases, with 9 bases left between them. CDR3 nucleotides: TGTGCCAGCAGTTCCGGGAGGGACTATGGCTACACCTTC. Its protein product is CASSSGRDYGYTF.

This clone was detected only a few times. This chain uses TRBV3-1 (or the pseudogene TRBV3-2) with TRBJ2-3, with 9 bases fitting TRBD2. Looked up from germline, CDR1 is LGHDT and CDR2 is YNNKEL (reference sequence). V lost 4 bases and J lost 4; bases outside the gene matches: 6. The CDR3 has 15 amino acids. DNA for the CDR3: TGTGCCAGCAGCCCGGGACTAGCTAGGGCAGATACGCAGTATTTT. Protein product: CASSPGLARADTQYF.

The chain recombines TRBV21-1 with TRBJ2-5; the table calls TRBD2, which could not be checked here. TRBV21-1 is annotated as a pseudogene. The CDR3 extends over 16 amino acids. This CDR3 is CASTPRVAAYQETQYF. The CDR3 DNA reads TGTGCCAGCACCCCCCGAGTAGCGGCGTACCAAGAGACCCAGTACTTC.

The rearrangement links TRBV6-5 to TRBJ1-1; 9 bases agree with TRBD1. J was trimmed by 6 bases and V by 1 base; bases with no gene match: 9. Germline CDR1 is MNHEY and CDR2 is SVGAGI. This CDR3 spans 16 amino acids. The CDR3 bases are TGTGCCAGCAGTTACTTGCCGGGACAGGGTATCCCTGAAGCTTTCTTT. It is translated as CASSYLPGQGIPEAFF.

This clone was observed once. The chain employs TRBV3-1 (or the pseudogene TRBV3-2) and TRBJ2-1; D is ambiguous. From germline, CDR1 is LGHDT and CDR2 YNNKEL (reference sequence). The CDR3 covers 14 residues. The V end was cut by 0 bases, the J end by 6 bases, with 9 bases between. The CDR3 DNA is TGTGCCAGCAGCCAAGACGTTTTTAGCAATGAGCAGTTCTTC. Translation: CASSQDVFSNEQFF.

The V gene is TRBV6-5, the J gene TRBJ2-4, with D maybe TRBD1 (7 bases). The germline gives CDR1 MNHEY, CDR2 SVGAGI. The CDR3 loop spans 14 amino acids. V was clipped by 2 bases and J by 10 bases, with 15 bases between them. CDR3 in amino acids: CASSYGGGGAIQYF. CDR3 nucleotides: TGTGCCAGCAGTTACGGAGGGGGCGGGGCGATTCAGTACTTC.

The chain has TRBV27 and TRBJ2-5; 9 nucleotides agree with TRBD2. The germline V gene has CDR1 MNHEY and CDR2 SMNVEV (reference sequence). The V gene end was trimmed by 7 bases and the J gene end by 4 bases; junction bases not matched to a gene: 16. CDR3 length equals 17 residues. CDR3: CASTPSIGAAGGETQYF. The CDR3 nucleotides are TGTGCCAGCACCCCCTCTATAGGGGCAGCGGGAGGAGAGACCCAGTACTTC.

The chain links TRBV5-5 to TRBJ2-2, with 7 bases lining up with TRBD1. This CDR3 spans 16 amino acids. J gave up 8 bases and V 4 bases, and 14 bases lay outside the gene matches. CDR1 and CDR2 (germline): SGHKS, YYEKEE (reference sequence). CDR3 nucleotide sequence: TGTGCCAGCAGCCACGGACTCACAGGGGCTTTTGGGGAGCTGTTTTTT. Protein product: CASSHGLTGAFGELFF.

This chain links TRBV4-1 with TRBJ1-1; tentative D call: TRBD1 (5 bases). V gave up 0 bases and J gave up 4 bases, with 12 bases separating them. The CDR3 is made up of 15 amino acids. Germline CDR1 and CDR2: MGHRA and YSYEKL. The CDR3 loop is CASSQDPGVGTEAFF. As DNA, the CDR3 is TGCGCCAGCAGCCAAGATCCGGGGGTTGGCACTGAAGCTTTCTTT.

This clone showed up just once. This chain connects TRBV4-2 to TRBJ2-3, with no clear D. CDR1 LGHNA and CDR2 YNFKEQ come from the germline V gene. Trimming pared 0 bases from V and 2 bases from J, leaving 12 bases between. CDR3 length: 16 amino acids. Here the CDR3 DNA reads TGTGCCAGCAGCCAAGATAAGCGAATATCCACAGATACGCAGTATTTT. It encodes CASSQDKRISTDTQYF.

V and J are TRBV11-2 and TRBJ1-4, with unresolved D. The germline V gene has CDR1 SGHAT and CDR2 FQNNGV. This CDR3 has 14 residues. V was shortened by 3 bases and J by 7 bases, with 12 bases between the two germline ends. This CDR3 reads CASSFQGRSEKLFF. CDR3 nucleotide sequence: TGTGCCAGCAGCTTTCAAGGGAGGAGTGAAAAACTGTTTTTT.

The chain is built from TRBV5-1 and TRBJ2-3; 10 bases line up with TRBD2. The trim removed 6 bases at V and 5 bases at J, leaving 6 bases unmatched. CDR1 and CDR2 from the germline V gene are SGHRS and YFSETQ. The CDR3 is 14 residues long. The CDR3 loop reads CASNLAGVRDTQYF. CDR3 nucleotides: TGCGCCAGCAACCTAGCGGGAGTAAGAGATACGCAGTATTTT.

CDR3 residues: CASSDRGQTGRNSPLHF. The CDR3 region has the DNA TGTGCCAGCAGTGACAGGGGACAAACCGGTAGGAATTCACCCCTCCACTTT. The chain carries TRBV6-1 and TRBJ1-6, with D perhaps TRBD1 (6 bases). CDR3 length: 17 residues. Germline CDR1 and CDR2: MNHNS and SASEGT. V was clipped by 3 bases and J by 7 bases, with 19 bases between them.

V usage is TRBV4-2 and J usage is TRBJ2-1, with 7 bases aligning to TRBD2. The CDR3 loop spans 14 amino acids. The germline V gene encodes CDR1 LGHNA and CDR2 YNFKEQ. The ends lost 8 bases at V and 8 bases at J; junction bases unmatched: 12. CDR3 nucleotides: TGTGCCAGCGGACCGGGGGGAGGGGAGGATGAGCAGTTCTTC. This encodes CASGPGGGEDEQFF.

The rearrangement uses TRBV12-3 or TRBV12-4 and TRBJ2-7, with D maybe TRBD1 (5 bases). The V end was cut by 3 bases, the J end by 7 bases, with 13 bases between. The CDR3 sequence is 13 residues long. CDR3 bases: TGTGCCAGCAGTTTCTTAGGGGAAAGGGAGCAGTACTTC. Its translation is CASSFLGEREQYF.

Written as DNA, the CDR3 is TGCGCCAGCAGCTCGGGACAGGGCGAAGCTTTCTTT. Protein: CASSSGQGEAFF. This chain uses TRBV5-1 with TRBJ1-1, with 9 nucleotides matching TRBD1. Germline CDR1 SGHRS, CDR2 YFSETQ. The CDR3 has 12 amino acids. V was pared by 3 bases and J by 8 bases, with 2 bases of the junction left unmatched.

The chain couples TRBV5-8 to TRBJ2-2; D is ambiguous. Germline loops: CDR1 SGHTS, CDR2 YDEGEE. V lost 0 bases and J 12 bases, leaving 6 bases between the germline ends. This CDR3 contains 11 residues. The CDR3 here is CASSLGQKLFF. CDR3 coding DNA: TGTGCCAGCAGCTTGGGACAAAAGCTGTTTTTT.

This clone was seen just once. The chain joins TRBV6-2 or TRBV6-3 to TRBJ2-7, with 9 positions matching TRBD2. The CDR3 loop spans 15 amino acids. J lost 6 bases, V lost 5 bases, and 11 bases had no gene match. Germline CDR1 is MNHEY and CDR2 is SVGEGT. CDR3 DNA sequence: TGTGCCAGCAGTCCCGGTCTAGCGGGAAGGGGCGAGCAGTACTTC. Translation gives CASSPGLAGRGEQYF.

This sequence joins TRBV5-1 and TRBJ1-2; 8 bases agree with TRBD1. The junction had 8 bases not matched to a gene; V was cut back by 4 bases and J by 6 bases. Per the germline V gene, CDR1 is SGHRS and CDR2 is YFSETQ. The CDR3 is 14 residues long. The CDR3 region is CASSPDRGIDGYTF. Here the CDR3 DNA reads TGCGCCAGCAGCCCTGACAGGGGTATAGATGGCTACACCTTC.

The chain uses TRBV28 and TRBJ2-2, with 7 bases matching TRBD1. V shed 6 bases, J shed 0 bases, and the junction held 7 bases outside the gene matches. CDR1 and CDR2 (germline): MDHEN, SYDVKM. The CDR3 consists of 16 residues. The DNA for the CDR3 is TGTGCCAGCAGACTATTCGACAGGGCGAACACCGGGGAGCTGTTTTTT. Amino acids: CASRLFDRANTGELFF.

The chain is built from TRBV5-1 and TRBJ2-5; 9 nucleotides agree with TRBD2. CDR3 length: 15 amino acids. CDR1 is SGHRS and CDR2 is YFSETQ in the germline V gene. V was pared by 7 bases and J by 5 bases, with 12 bases of the junction left unmatched. The CDR3: CASFGGAGGLETQYF. The CDR3 DNA sequence: TGCGCCAGCTTTGGAGGAGCGGGAGGCTTGGAGACCCAGTACTTC.